The 20 T cell receptor beta chains presented below share a single source sample, sequenced in a study of T cell responses to AZD1222 COVID-19 vaccine (dated by TCRdb to 2020 to 2023). Per the publication, the time point label means: about 28 days (+/-7) after the second vaccine dose. The library came from the immunoSEQ multiplex PCR assay. TCRdb's version of the immuneACCESS table is confined to in-frame rearrangements and falls short of the full clone set. An unresolved V gene accounts for under half of the shortfall where checked; the remainder is of unknown origin. The sample includes 90,000 to 110,000 clones, with approximately 87% observed a single time. Clones ranked in the top ten supply less than 4.5% of the sample. The specimen comprised peripheral blood, sampled 28 days after the second AZD1222 dose. These receptors all stem from an adult who received the AZD1222 COVID-19 vaccine.

The V and J genes are TRBV18 and TRBJ2-5, with 7 nucleotides matching TRBD1. This CDR3 has 14 residues. V shed 2 bases and J 5 bases; nucleotides not matched to a gene: 5. Germline values: CDR1 KGHSH, CDR2 LQKENI. The CDR3 DNA is TGTGCCAGCTCACCATCGAGCAGGGGGGAGACCCAGTACTTC. Translating it yields CASSPSSRGETQYF.

The genes are TRBV15 and TRBJ1-2, with D possibly matching TRBD1 (6 bases). CDR3 length: 14 residues. The V end was cut by 0 bases, the J end by 4 bases, with 9 bases between. Germline V gene lookup returns CDR1 LNHNV and CDR2 YYDKDF (reference sequence). This CDR3 reads CATSRDRGGYGYTF. The CDR3 DNA is TGTGCCACCAGCAGAGATAGGGGGGGCTATGGCTACACCTTC.

The V and J genes are TRBV9 and TRBJ2-3; D possibly corresponds to TRBD1 (6 bases). Looked up from germline, CDR1 is SGDLS and CDR2 is YYNGEE. V lost 4 bases and J lost 5, with 20 bases in between. The CDR3 has 16 residues. The chain's CDR3 is CASSPRDWGLGDTQYF. The CDR3, as DNA: TGTGCCAGCAGCCCCCGAGATTGGGGGCTGGGAGATACGCAGTATTTT.

The V and J genes are TRBV4-1 and TRBJ2-6; no reliable D call. This CDR3 spans 14 amino acids. Per germline, CDR1 MGHRA and CDR2 YSYEKL. Trimming stripped 1 base from V and 6 bases from J, with 7 bases between. The CDR3 DNA reads TGCGCCAGCAGCCAAGGGAGCGAGGCCAACGTCCTGACTTTC. Translating gives CASSQGSEANVLTF.

The chain joins TRBV27 to TRBJ2-1; D is perhaps TRBD1 or TRBD2 (5 bases each). This CDR3 is 16 amino acids long. Germline assignment: CDR1 MNHEY and CDR2 SMNVEV (reference sequence). The V gene lost 7 bases and the J gene lost 5 bases, with 21 bases spanning the gap. The CDR3 loop is CASKTIGPGGNNEQFF. The CDR3 nucleotides read TGTGCCAGCAAAACGATAGGGCCTGGGGGTAACAATGAGCAGTTCTTC.

This clone was observed once. The V gene is TRBV5-1, the J gene TRBJ2-7, with TRBD1 matching over 11 bases. This CDR3 is 15 amino acids long. CDR1 and CDR2 (germline): SGHRS, YFSETQ. J gave up 4 bases and V 4 bases, and 7 bases lay outside the gene matches. The CDR3 here is CASSPTGQGGYEQYF. As DNA, the CDR3 is TGCGCCAGCAGCCCGACGGGACAGGGGGGGTACGAGCAGTACTTC.

The rearrangement uses TRBV7-3 and TRBJ2-7; TRBD2 aligns across 11 bases. CDR1 and CDR2 (germline): SGHTA, FQGTGA. This CDR3 has 14 residues. Trimming at V came to 3 bases and at J to 3 bases, leaving 1 base not matched to a gene. CDR3 amino acids: CASSFSGGDYEQYF. As DNA, the CDR3 is TGTGCCAGCAGCTTTAGCGGGGGGGACTACGAGCAGTACTTC.

The rearrangement links TRBV5-6 to TRBJ1-2; 9 nucleotides match TRBD1. The V gene end was trimmed by 6 bases and the J gene end by 3 bases; junction bases not matched to a gene: 12. Germline V gives CDR1 SGHDT, CDR2 YYEEEE. This CDR3 is built from 16 residues. CDR3 in amino acids: CASTPTGGEWYYGYTF. For the CDR3, the DNA is TGTGCCAGCACCCCGACAGGGGGGGAATGGTACTATGGCTACACCTTC.

CDR3 residues: CASSQDSGEWAEAFF. CDR3 nucleotide sequence: TGCGCCAGCAGCCAAGATTCGGGTGAGTGGGCTGAAGCTTTCTTT. The chain combines TRBV4-3 with TRBJ1-1, with no clear D. The CDR3 runs to 15 residues. Germline lookup yields CDR1 LGHNA and CDR2 YSLEER. The germline V and J ends were trimmed by 0 bases and 6 bases, with 14 bases remaining between them.

V and J are TRBV30 and TRBJ2-7; the D gene is possibly TRBD1 (5 bases). CDR3 length equals 11 residues. Germline V CDR1 and CDR2: GTSNPN, SVGIG (reference sequence). Deletions cut 5 bases from V and 5 bases from J, with 10 bases between. CDR3 sequence reads: CAWGQGDEQYF. The CDR3 nucleotides read TGTGCCTGGGGGCAGGGTGACGAGCAGTACTTC.

The chain uses TRBV6-4 and TRBJ2-1; 7 bases agree with TRBD2. V lost 0 bases, J lost 7 bases, and 6 bases stayed unmatched. In germline, CDR1 is MRHNA, CDR2 SNTAGT. The CDR3 length is 15 residues. CDR3 in DNA: TGTGCCAGCAGTGACTCGAGCGGGGCGGCAAATGAGCAGTTCTTC. It translates to CASSDSSGAANEQFF.

The rearrangement links TRBV25-1 to TRBJ1-3; D ambiguous. With 6 bases removed from V and 3 bases from J, the gap between germline ends came to 9 bases. Germline V gene lookup returns CDR1 MGHDK and CDR2 SYGVNS. This CDR3 comprises 13 residues. The CDR3 protein is CASSRAVGNTIYF. CDR3 coding DNA: TGTGCCAGCAGCCGAGCAGTTGGAAACACCATATATTTT.

This chain links TRBV27 with TRBJ2-5; D perhaps matches TRBD1 (6 bases). Germline V gives CDR1 MNHEY, CDR2 SMNVEV (reference sequence). V lost 3 bases, J lost 5 bases, and 13 bases lay in between. The CDR3 contains 14 residues. CDR3 sequence reads: CASSFTGRRETQYF. CDR3 in DNA: TGTGCCAGCAGTTTCACAGGGCGGAGGGAGACCCAGTACTTC.

This clone appeared a single time. The chain couples TRBV13 to TRBJ2-5; D possibly uses TRBD1 or TRBD2 (5 bases each). This CDR3 has 11 residues. CDR1 is PRHDT, CDR2 FYEKMQ, per germline (reference sequence). V lost 5 bases and J lost 6, with 7 bases in between. The CDR3 is CASSEGQTQYF. The CDR3 DNA follows: TGTGCCAGCAGCGAGGGGCAGACCCAGTACTTC. Full variable domain (outside the CDR3, taken from reference TRBV13 and TRBJ2-5): AAGVIQSPRHLIKEKRETATLKCYPIPRHDTVYWYQQGPGQDPQFLISFYEKMQSDKGSIPDRFSAQQFSDYHSELNMSSLELGDSALYFCASSEGQTQYFGPGTRLLVL.

V and J are TRBV2 and TRBJ2-3; the match to TRBD2 covers 9 bases. CDR1 and CDR2 (germline): SNHLY, FYNNEI. CDR3 size: 12 residues. CDR3 coding DNA: TGTGTGACTAGCGGAATCACAGATACGCAGTATTTT. It yields the protein CVTSGITDTQYF.

The chain links TRBV27 to TRBJ1-2; D is possibly TRBD1 (6 bases). V was pared by 6 bases and J by 5 bases, with 13 bases between. Germline V lookup: CDR1 MNHEY, CDR2 SMNVEV (reference sequence). This CDR3 has 13 residues. The CDR3 sequence: CASSPGQPYGYTF. CDR3 nucleotides: TGTGCCAGCAGCCCGGGACAACCTTATGGCTACACCTTC.

V usage is TRBV6-5 and J usage is TRBJ2-2; TRBD1 matches 12 bases. The CDR3 runs to 15 residues. Germline V CDR1 and CDR2: MNHEY, SVGAGI. Trimming cost V 7 bases and J 6 bases; bases outside gene matches: 6. For the CDR3, the DNA is TGTGCCAGCACATCAAGGGACAGGGGGCCCGGGGAGCTGTTTTTT. This gives the protein CASTSRDRGPGELFF.

This rearrangement joins TRBV5-4 to TRBJ1-1, with no clear D. Germline V lookup: CDR1 SGHNT, CDR2 YYREEE (reference sequence). The CDR3 has 14 amino acids. Deletions cut 4 bases from V and 6 bases from J, with 16 bases between. The CDR3 DNA sequence: TGTGCCAGCAGCCGGGAGGGTAAGGTAGCTGAAGCTTTCTTT. Translation gives CASSREGKVAEAFF.

The rearrangement uses TRBV7-2 and TRBJ2-3; D is possibly TRBD1 (5 bases). The CDR3 runs to 14 residues. V lost 7 bases and J 0 bases, leaving 11 bases between the germline ends. CDR1 is SGHTA and CDR2 is FQGNSA in the germline V gene. In DNA, the CDR3 is TGTGCCAGCACCCTAGGGGCTAGCACAGATACGCAGTATTTT. Protein product: CASTLGASTDTQYF.

For the CDR3, the DNA is TGTGCCAGCAGTGAGGGCAGGACCTTCGCCTCGGAAAAACTGTTTTTT. It translates to CASSEGRTFASEKLFF. This rearrangement joins TRBV6-1 to TRBJ1-4, with D hard to call. The CDR3 consists of 16 residues. V was clipped by 3 bases and J by 8 bases, with 19 bases between them. Germline V gives CDR1 MNHNS, CDR2 SASEGT.